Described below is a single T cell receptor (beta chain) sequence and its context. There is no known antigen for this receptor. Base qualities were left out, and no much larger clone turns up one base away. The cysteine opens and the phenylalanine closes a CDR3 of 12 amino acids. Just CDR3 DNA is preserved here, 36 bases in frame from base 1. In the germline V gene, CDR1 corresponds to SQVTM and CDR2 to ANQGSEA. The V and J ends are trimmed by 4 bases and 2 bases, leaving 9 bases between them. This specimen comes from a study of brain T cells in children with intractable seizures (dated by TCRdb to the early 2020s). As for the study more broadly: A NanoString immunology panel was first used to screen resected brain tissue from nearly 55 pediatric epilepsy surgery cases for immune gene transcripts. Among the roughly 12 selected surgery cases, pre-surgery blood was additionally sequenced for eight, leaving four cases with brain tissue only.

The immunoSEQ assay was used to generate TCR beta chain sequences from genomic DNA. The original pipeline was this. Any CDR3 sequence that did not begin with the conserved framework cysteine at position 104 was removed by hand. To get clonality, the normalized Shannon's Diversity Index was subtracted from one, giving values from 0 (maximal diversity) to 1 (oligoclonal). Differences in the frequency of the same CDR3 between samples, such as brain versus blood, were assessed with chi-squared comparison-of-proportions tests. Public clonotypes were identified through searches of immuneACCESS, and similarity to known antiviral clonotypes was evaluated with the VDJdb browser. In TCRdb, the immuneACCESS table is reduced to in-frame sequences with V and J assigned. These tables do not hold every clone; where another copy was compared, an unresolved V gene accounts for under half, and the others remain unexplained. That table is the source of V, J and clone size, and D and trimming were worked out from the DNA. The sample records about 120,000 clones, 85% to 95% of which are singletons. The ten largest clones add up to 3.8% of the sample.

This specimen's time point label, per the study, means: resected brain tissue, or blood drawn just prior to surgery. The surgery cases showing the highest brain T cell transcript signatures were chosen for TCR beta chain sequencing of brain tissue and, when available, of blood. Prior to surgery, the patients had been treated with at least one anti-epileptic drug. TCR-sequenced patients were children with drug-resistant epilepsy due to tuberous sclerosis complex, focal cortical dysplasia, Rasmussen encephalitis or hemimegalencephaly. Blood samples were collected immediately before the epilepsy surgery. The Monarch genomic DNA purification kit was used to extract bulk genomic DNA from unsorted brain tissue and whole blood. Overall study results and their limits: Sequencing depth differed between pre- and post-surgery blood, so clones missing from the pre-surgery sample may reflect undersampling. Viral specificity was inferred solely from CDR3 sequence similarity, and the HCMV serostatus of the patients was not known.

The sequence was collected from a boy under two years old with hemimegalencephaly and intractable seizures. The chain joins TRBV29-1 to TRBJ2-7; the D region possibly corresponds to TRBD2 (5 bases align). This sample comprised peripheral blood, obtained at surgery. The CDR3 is CSVAGETYEQYF. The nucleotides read TGCAGCGTTGCCGGGGAAACCTACGAGCAGTACTTC.